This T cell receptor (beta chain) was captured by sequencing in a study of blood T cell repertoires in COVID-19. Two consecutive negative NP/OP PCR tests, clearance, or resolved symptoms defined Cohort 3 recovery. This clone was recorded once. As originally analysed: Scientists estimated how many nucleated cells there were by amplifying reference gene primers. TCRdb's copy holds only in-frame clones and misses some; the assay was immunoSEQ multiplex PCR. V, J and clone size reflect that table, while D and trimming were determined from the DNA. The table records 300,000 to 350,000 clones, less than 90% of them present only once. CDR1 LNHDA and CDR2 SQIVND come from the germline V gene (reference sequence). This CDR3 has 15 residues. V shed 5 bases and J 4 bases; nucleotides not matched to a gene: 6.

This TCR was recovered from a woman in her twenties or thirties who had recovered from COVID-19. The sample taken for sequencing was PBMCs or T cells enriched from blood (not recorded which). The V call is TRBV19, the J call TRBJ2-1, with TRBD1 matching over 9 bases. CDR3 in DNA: TGTGCCAGTAGTCCGGACAGGGGAGGGTACAATGAGCAGTTCTTC. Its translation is CASSPDRGGYNEQFF.